A single sample is the source of the 9 T cell receptor beta chains below, sequenced in a study of T cells in Graves' hyperthyroidism and ophthalmopathy. There were TCR beta CDR3 regions amplified from RNA transcripts. When the TCR CDR3 underwent first-round RT-PCR, the HTBI primer set was used. TCRdb analysed the multiplex PCR reads with MiXCR anew, one entry per CDR3 protein. The data hold about 640,000 distinct CDR3 sequences, with 20% observed a single time. The source material was blood. These TCRs come from a man aged 30-40 years with Graves' ophthalmopathy.

This rearrangement joins TRBV5-5 to TRBJ1-1; TRBD1 agrees at 8 bases. The germline V gene encodes CDR1 SGHKS and CDR2 YYEKEE (reference sequence). The CDR3 runs to 18 residues. The V segment lost 4 bases and the J segment 5 bases; nucleotides outside the gene matches: 19. The CDR3 DNA reads TGTGCCAGCAGCCCCGACTACGGACAGGGAATAGTGGGAACTGAAGCTTTCTTT. Protein: CASSPDYGQGIVGTEAFF.

Ten or more counts support this clonotype. The V and J genes are TRBV18 and TRBJ2-7; 11 positions agree with TRBD2. Trimming cost V 2 bases and J 0 bases; bases outside gene matches: 0. Germline CDR1 is KGHSH and CDR2 is LQKENI. The CDR3 runs 15 residues. CDR3 DNA sequence: TGTGCCAGCTCACCAACTAGCGGGGGCTCCTACGAGCAGTACTTC. It encodes CASSPTSGGSYEQYF.

The chain joins TRBV2 to TRBJ2-2; 7 bases match TRBD1. V shed 6 bases and J 2 bases; nucleotides not matched to a gene: 3. Looked up from germline, CDR1 is SNHLY and CDR2 is FYNNEI. The CDR3 contains 14 residues. CDR3 region: CASSNRGNTGELFF. The CDR3, as DNA: TGTGCCAGCAGCAACAGGGGTAACACCGGGGAGCTGTTTTTT.

This clonotype was counted only a few times. This chain links TRBV28 with TRBJ1-2, with 10 nucleotides matching TRBD1. The junction had 8 bases not matched to a gene; V was cut back by 3 bases and J by 7 bases. Looked up from germline, CDR1 is MDHEN and CDR2 is SYDVKM. The CDR3 totals 15 residues. CDR3 sequence: CASSFPGGQGVGYTF. CDR3 DNA sequence: TGTGCCAGCAGTTTCCCCGGTGGACAGGGGGTTGGCTACACCTTC.

This clonotype was detected many times. The rearrangement joins TRBV4-1 to TRBJ1-4; D is perhaps TRBD1 (5 bases). Germline CDR1 reads MGHRA; CDR2 reads YSYEKL. Trimming took 1 base from V and 7 from J, leaving 13 bases between them. CDR3 size: 15 residues. CDR3 DNA: TGCGCCAGCAGCCAAGGGAAAGGGAGGGGTGAAAAACTGTTTTTT. Its protein is CASSQGKGRGEKLFF.

The V call is TRBV15, the J call TRBJ2-2, with TRBD2 matching over 14 bases. The junction had 5 bases not matched to a gene; V was cut back by 0 bases and J by 2 bases. This CDR3 region has 19 residues. Germline CDR1 LNHNV, CDR2 YYDKDF (reference sequence). The CDR3 region has the DNA TGTGCCACCAGCAGAGACCGACTAGCGGGAGGGCGCAACACCGGGGAGCTGTTTTTT. It translates to CATSRDRLAGGRNTGELFF.

This clonotype was observed a single time. This chain links TRBV15 with TRBJ2-2, with D possibly being TRBD2 (6 bases). The CDR3 length is 14 residues. Germline V gene data show CDR1 as LNHNV and CDR2 as YYDKDF (reference sequence). Trimming stripped 5 bases from V and 3 bases from J, with 10 bases between. As DNA, the CDR3 is TGTGCCACCAGCCTGACTAGTTACACCGGGGAGCTGTTTTTT. This gives the protein CATSLTSYTGELFF. Supplemented by reference TRBV15 and TRBJ2-2, the full variable domain reads DAMVIQNPRYQVTQFGKPVTLSCSQTLNHNVMYWYQQKSSQAPKLLFHYYDKDFNNEADTPDNFQSRRPNTSFCFLDIRSPGLGDTAMYLCATSLTSYTGELFFGEGSRLTVL.

This clonotype came up many times. The gene calls are TRBV27 and TRBJ1-1; TRBD1 is a possible D gene (5 bases). Germline CDR1 and CDR2: MNHEY and SMNVEV (reference sequence). V lost 5 bases to trimming and J lost 5 bases, with 12 bases between them. The CDR3 extends over 13 amino acids. The CDR3 DNA follows: TGTGCCAGCAGTCCCAGGGATTGGACTGAAGCTTTCTTT. Translation: CASSPRDWTEAFF.

In regard to this clonotype: One junction end disagrees with the germline gene, perhaps due to a read error. This chain joins TRBV27 and TRBJ1-1; 11 nucleotides agree with TRBD1. Germline-derived CDR1 and CDR2 are MNHEY and SMNVEV (reference sequence). The CDR3 sequence is 16 residues long. The CDR3, as DNA: TGTGTCAGCAGTTTATGGACAGGGGGCAAGGGCACTGAAGCTTTCTTT. Protein product: CVSSLWTGGKGTEAFF.